This TCR beta chain originates from a study of T cell responses to AZD1222 COVID-19 vaccine. V shed 3 bases and J shed 1 base, with 18 bases lying between them. The germline V gene has CDR1 MDHEN and CDR2 SYDVKM. This CDR3 has 17 residues. Some clones are missing from TCRdb's copy, which holds only in-frame ones; the method was immunoSEQ multiplex PCR. The sample has roughly 53,000 clones; around 84% are singletons. The source of this sequence is an adult in good health. The chain has TRBV28 and TRBJ2-5; D is possibly TRBD1 or TRBD2 (5 bases each). Sequencing was performed on peripheral blood, taken on day 0 of AZD1222 vaccination. CDR3 nucleotides: TGTGCCAGCAGTTTGGCTTTGGGGCTAGCCTTCCAAGAGACCCAGTACTTC. Its translation: CASSLALGLAFQETQYF.